A selection of T cell receptor beta chains follows, all from one sample in a study of shared clonotypes between healthy human individuals. Assay: immunoSEQ multiplex PCR; the TCRdb copy retains only in-frame clones and omits some. The profile covers about 2.4 million clones, with more than 85% appearing a single time and about 0.34% taken by the ten largest. The sample comprised naive CD4+ T cells from PBMCs. All receptors come from a man between 18 and 35 years old in good health. Some clones in this sample may be carry-over from other donors' samples. Both conserved end residues are part of each CDR3. D genes are given only for firm matches. Expanded clones are given a class, and other clones once, few, many or no size at all.

NA	TRBV5-1	TRBJ1-4	NA	CASSLDAEKLFF	TGCGCCAGCAGCTTGGATGCCGAAAAACTGTTTTTT
NA	TRBV7-3	TRBJ2-7	TRBD1	CASSLLGTGYEQYF	TGTGCCAGCAGCTTACTTGGGACAGGGTATGAGCAGTACTTC
NA	TRBV28	TRBJ1-2	NA	CASSLREYGYTF	TGTGCCAGCAGTTTACGAGAATATGGCTACACCTTC
NA	TRBV19	TRBJ2-7	TRBD2	CASSAGLAGGYEQYF	TGTGCCAGTAGTGCGGGACTAGCGGGAGGATACGAGCAGTACTTC
NA	TRBV5-8	TRBJ2-7	TRBD1	CASSPAAGTGMDEQYF	TGTGCCAGCAGCCCAGCTGCCGGGACAGGGATGGACGAGCAGTACTTC
NA	TRBV27	TRBJ1-4	TRBD1	CASSPPGEGFWDRGEKLFF	TGTGCCAGCAGTCCCCCGGGAGAAGGTTTTTGGGACAGGGGTGAAAAACTGTTTTTT
NA	TRBV6-5	TRBJ2-2	TRBD2	CASSYMTSQGGELFF	TGTGCCAGCAGTTACATGACTAGCCAGGGCGGGGAGCTGTTTTTT
NA	TRBV15	TRBJ2-2	NA	CATSNQGYGELFF	TGTGCCACCAGCAACCAGGGATACGGGGAGCTGTTTTTT
NA	TRBV7-9	TRBJ2-7	TRBD2	CASSQGLAGAYEQYF	TGTGCCAGCAGCCAGGGACTAGCGGGAGCCTACGAGCAGTACTTC
NA	TRBV27	TRBJ2-7	TRBD2	CASRRTSGSTEQYF	TGTGCCAGCAGAAGGACTAGCGGGAGTACGGAGCAGTACTTC
NA	TRBV5-4	TRBJ2-5	NA	CASSIEYPETQYF	TGTGCCAGCAGCATCGAATACCCAGAGACCCAGTACTTC
once	TRBV18	TRBJ2-5	NA	CASSQARETQYF	TGTGCCAGCTCACAGGCCCGGGAGACCCAGTACTTC
NA	TRBV5-4	TRBJ1-1	NA	CASSLVLGTEAFF	TGTGCCAGCAGCTTGGTACTTGGGACTGAAGCTTTCTTT
NA	TRBV7-2	TRBJ2-2	NA	CASSFGIGTGELFF	TGTGCCAGCAGTTTCGGGATCGGGACCGGGGAGCTGTTTTTT
NA	TRBV7-9	TRBJ2-3	TRBD1	CASSPRDRLRQQYF	TGTGCCAGCAGCCCCAGGGACAGGCTGCGGCAGCAGTATTTT
NA	TRBV29-1	TRBJ1-2	NA	CSAGGTSGYGYTF	TGCAGCGCCGGGGGGACAAGCGGCTATGGCTACACCTTC
NA	TRBV10-3	TRBJ2-1	NA	CATQTGIFRGTWDNEQFF	TGTGCCACCCAGACAGGGATCTTCCGGGGGACATGGGACAATGAGCAGTTCTTC
NA	TRBV18	TRBJ1-4	NA	CASSPIWGEKLFF	TGTGCCAGCTCACCAATTTGGGGTGAAAAACTGTTTTTT
NA	TRBV27	TRBJ2-5	NA	CASSFLGQETQYF	TGTGCCAGCAGTTTTCTAGGGCAAGAGACCCAGTACTTC
NA	TRBV6-5	TRBJ2-2	NA	CASSLNRLAGELFF	TGTGCCAGCAGTTTGAACAGGTTGGCCGGGGAGCTGTTTTTT
NA	TRBV7-2	TRBJ1-5	TRBD1	CASSRMRGQDSNQPQHF	TGTGCCAGCAGCCGTATGAGAGGACAGGATAGCAATCAGCCCCAGCATTTT
once	TRBV2	TRBJ1-1	NA	CASVPGQLNTEAFF	TGTGCCAGCGTTCCGGGACAACTGAACACTGAAGCTTTCTTT
NA	TRBV20-1	TRBJ1-1	NA	CSARGNTEAFF	TGCAGTGCCCGGGGTAACACTGAAGCTTTCTTT
NA	TRBV30	TRBJ1-2	TRBD1	CAWRTLARGNYGYTF	TGTGCCTGGAGGACGTTAGCCAGGGGGAACTATGGCTACACCTTC
NA	TRBV4-3	TRBJ2-3	NA	CASSQDLRASADTQYF	TGCGCCAGCAGCCAAGATTTGAGGGCGAGCGCAGATACGCAGTATTTT
NA	TRBV6-5	TRBJ2-7	NA	CASSYYPAVLAYEQYF	TGTGCCAGCAGTTACTACCCGGCGGTACTAGCCTACGAGCAGTACTTC
NA	TRBV5-4	TRBJ2-5	NA	CASSLEAREGTQYF	TGTGCCAGCAGCTTGGAGGCCAGGGAAGGGACCCAGTACTTC
NA	TRBV30	TRBJ2-5	TRBD1	CAWRWTGQETQYF	TGTGCCTGGAGATGGACAGGCCAAGAGACCCAGTACTTC
NA	TRBV4-3	TRBJ2-7	NA	CASSRRVGQGRYEQYF	TGCGCCAGCAGCCGGAGAGTAGGCCAGGGCCGGTACGAGCAGTACTTC
once	TRBV5-8	TRBJ2-5	NA	CASSLGGTQYF	TGTGCCAGCAGCTTGGGAGGGACCCAGTACTTC
NA	TRBV18	TRBJ1-1	TRBD1	CASSRGTANTEAFF	TGTGCCAGCTCCCGCGGGACAGCCAACACTGAAGCTTTCTTT
NA	TRBV5-8	TRBJ2-4	NA	CASSFPGIQYF	TGTGCCAGCAGCTTCCCTGGCATTCAGTACTTC
NA	TRBV7-9	TRBJ1-1	TRBD1	CASSLWDREAFF	TGTGCCAGCAGCTTATGGGACAGGGAAGCTTTCTTT
NA	TRBV18	TRBJ2-1	TRBD1	CASSPGSGTGPYNEQFF	TGTGCCAGCTCACCAGGCTCCGGGACAGGACCTTACAATGAGCAGTTCTTC
NA	TRBV5-4	TRBJ1-4	TRBD1	CASRPGGSNEKLFF	TGTGCCAGCAGACCAGGGGGCTCTAATGAAAAACTGTTTTTT
NA	TRBV28	TRBJ2-3	NA	CASGNTDTQYF	TGTGCCAGCGGGAACACAGATACGCAGTATTTT
NA	TRBV6-5	TRBJ1-1	NA	CASSTPPGTEAFF	TGTGCCAGCAGTACCCCCCCCGGCACTGAAGCTTTCTTT
NA	TRBV2	TRBJ2-2	NA	CASKGLANTGELFF	TGTGCCAGCAAAGGGCTCGCGAACACCGGGGAGCTGTTTTTT